These 8 T cell receptor beta chains came from one sample sequenced in a study of early T cells in non-severe SARS-CoV-2 infection. In TCRdb, the 5' RACE reads were re-called with MiXCR into one record per CDR3 protein. The data contain around 50,000 distinct CDR3 sequences, approximately 12% of them singletons. Sequencing was performed on whole blood. The receptor set was obtained from an adult who was a healthcare worker with PCR-confirmed SARS-CoV-2 infection or an uninfected control (not recorded which).

A few counts support this clonotype. V and J are TRBV11-2 and TRBJ2-7; no clear D gene. The CDR3 is 12 residues long. Germline V gene data show CDR1 as SGHAT and CDR2 as FQNNGV. V was cut by 8 bases and J by 5 bases, with 13 bases left in between. As DNA, the CDR3 is TGTGCCAGCCCCGGCCCCTCTGACGAGCAGTACTTC. The encoded protein is CASPGPSDEQYF.

This clonotype was seen a handful of times. The chain employs TRBV11-3 and TRBJ1-2; D remains ambiguous. Germline V gene sequence: CDR1 SGHNT, CDR2 YENEEA. V was clipped by 2 bases and J by 0 bases, with 4 bases between them. The CDR3 is made up of 13 amino acids. In DNA, the CDR3 is TGTGCCAGCAGCTTAACAGCTAACTATGGCTACACCTTC. Translating gives CASSLTANYGYTF.

This clonotype showed up many times. The rearrangement joins TRBV29-1 to TRBJ1-1; the match to TRBD1 covers 7 bases. The V segment lost 3 bases and the J segment 1 base; nucleotides outside the gene matches: 2. Germline CDR1 reads SQVTM; CDR2 reads ANQGSEA. CDR3 length equals 13 residues. CDR3 sequence: CSVEWTGNTEAFF. The CDR3 DNA sequence: TGCAGCGTTGAGTGGACAGGGAACACTGAAGCTTTCTTT.

The chain combines TRBV2 with TRBJ2-7; D ambiguous. CDR3 length equals 13 residues. Germline CDR1 is SNHLY and CDR2 is FYNNEI. Trimming cost V 7 bases and J 3 bases, with 13 bases left between them. The CDR3 region has the DNA TGTGCCAGCAAGTTCCTAGTAAACTACGAGCAGTACTTC. Translation gives CASKFLVNYEQYF.

V usage is TRBV4-2 and J usage is TRBJ2-7; 9 nucleotides agree with TRBD2. Losses at the gene ends were 1 base for V and 7 bases for J; bases not matched to a gene: 5. Germline CDR1 reads LGHNA; CDR2 reads YNFKEQ. This CDR3 comprises 14 residues. In DNA, the CDR3 is TGTGCCAGCAGCCAAGGACTAGCGGTCGAGGAGCAGTACTTC. Residues: CASSQGLAVEEQYF.

The table lists this clonotype with many counts. The chain carries TRBV19 and TRBJ2-3; tentatively, D is TRBD2 (6 bases). CDR1 is LNHDA and CDR2 is SQIVND in the germline V gene (reference sequence). The CDR3 consists of 14 residues. The V gene lost 7 bases and the J gene lost 2 bases, with 13 bases spanning the gap. DNA for the CDR3: TGTGCCAGTAAGTTGGCGGGATACACAGATACGCAGTATTTT. Translating it yields CASKLAGYTDTQYF.

The rearrangement links TRBV20-1 to TRBJ2-7; D may be TRBD2 (6 bases). Germline assignment: CDR1 DFQATT and CDR2 SNEGSKA (reference sequence). The V end lost 6 bases, the J end lost 6 bases, and 21 bases lay between the germline ends. CDR3 length: 14 amino acids. CDR3 sequence reads: CSAPNRENLGEQYF. CDR3 nucleotide sequence: TGCAGTGCCCCGAATCGGGAGAACCTAGGCGAGCAGTACTTC.

This clonotype has ten or more counts. The chain recombines TRBV27 with TRBJ2-7; 9 bases agree with TRBD1. After removal of 8 bases from V and 1 base from J, the junction contained 9 bases not matched to a gene. Per germline, CDR1 MNHEY and CDR2 SMNVEV (reference sequence). This CDR3 is 15 amino acids long. The chain's CDR3 is CASGTPGQGSYEQYF. In nucleotides, the CDR3 is TGTGCCAGCGGAACACCGGGACAGGGTTCCTACGAGCAGTACTTC.